A selection of T cell receptor beta chains follows, all from one sample in a study of CD8 T cells in Susac syndrome. TCRdb redid the calling of the immunoSEQ multiplex PCR reads with MiXCR, one entry per CDR3 protein. Of about 180,000 distinct CDR3 sequences listed, roughly 94% are singletons. The material sequenced was CD4+ T cells from PBMCs. The receptors shown here come from a human donor with Susac syndrome. Each CDR3 is given with its conserved first and last residue. The D gene is left open where the match is weak.

v_gene	d_gene	j_gene	CDR3aa
TRBV29-1	TRBD2	TRBJ2-5	CSGGGSQETQYF
TRBV18	.	TRBJ1-2	CASSPSRGGYTF
TRBV5-4	.	TRBJ1-1	CASSREGRATEAFF
TRBV20-1	TRBD1	TRBJ2-7	CSASSTGGYEQYF
TRBV7-2	.	TRBJ2-7	CASSLEGHSYEQYF
TRBV19	.	TRBJ1-5	CASSPQPRGDQPQHF
TRBV29-1	.	TRBJ1-1	CSVDVTGWTEAFF
TRBV28	.	TRBJ1-5	CASSSHLTGSQPQHF
TRBV19	TRBD1	TRBJ2-7	CATTGQGAHEQYF
TRBV6-1	TRBD1	TRBJ1-1	CASSPGGGRTGDTEAFF
TRBV20-1	.	TRBJ1-6	CSAGTPASSPLHF
TRBV7-2	TRBD1	TRBJ1-2	CASSYIAGQGAGGYTF
TRBV6-2/TRBV6-3	.	TRBJ2-7	CASSWTPTYEQYF